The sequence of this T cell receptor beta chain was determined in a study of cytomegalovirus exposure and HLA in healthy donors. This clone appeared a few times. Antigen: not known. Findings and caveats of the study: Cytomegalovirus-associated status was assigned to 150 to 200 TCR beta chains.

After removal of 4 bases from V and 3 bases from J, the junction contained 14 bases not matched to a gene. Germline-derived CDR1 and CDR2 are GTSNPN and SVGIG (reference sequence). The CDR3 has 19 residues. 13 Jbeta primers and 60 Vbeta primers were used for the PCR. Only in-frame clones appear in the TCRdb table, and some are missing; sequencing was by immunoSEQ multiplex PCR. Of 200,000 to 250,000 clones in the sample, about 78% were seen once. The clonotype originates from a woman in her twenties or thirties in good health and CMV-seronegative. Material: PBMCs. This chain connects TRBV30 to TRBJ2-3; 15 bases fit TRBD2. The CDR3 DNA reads TGTGCCTGGACTGGCTGGAGGACTAGCGGGGGGGAGGGTACAGATACGCAGTATTTT. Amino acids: CAWTGWRTSGGEGTDTQYF.